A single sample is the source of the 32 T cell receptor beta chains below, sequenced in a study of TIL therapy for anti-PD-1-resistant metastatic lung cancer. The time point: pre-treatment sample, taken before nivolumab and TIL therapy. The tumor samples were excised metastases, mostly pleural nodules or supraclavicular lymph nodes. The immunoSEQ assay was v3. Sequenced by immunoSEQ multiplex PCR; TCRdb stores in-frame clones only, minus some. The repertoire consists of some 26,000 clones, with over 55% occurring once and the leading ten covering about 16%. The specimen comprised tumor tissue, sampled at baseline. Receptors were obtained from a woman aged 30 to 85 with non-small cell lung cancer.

The CDR3 spells CASSRGTSYGNEQFF. The CDR3 DNA reads TGTGCCAGCAGTCGAGGGACAAGCTACGGCAATGAGCAGTTCTTC. The chain uses TRBV9 and TRBJ2-1, with a tentative D call TRBD1 (6 bases). V lost 5 bases to trimming and J lost 6 bases, with 18 bases between them. Germline CDR1 reads SGDLS; CDR2 reads YYNGEE. This CDR3 has 15 amino acids.

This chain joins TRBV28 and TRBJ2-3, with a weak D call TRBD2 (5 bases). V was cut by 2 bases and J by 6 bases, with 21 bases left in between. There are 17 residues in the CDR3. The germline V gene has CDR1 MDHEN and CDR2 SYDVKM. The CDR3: CASSLLDFSTLGDTQYF. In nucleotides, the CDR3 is TGTGCCAGCAGTTTACTGGACTTCAGCACCCTGGGGGATACGCAGTATTTT.

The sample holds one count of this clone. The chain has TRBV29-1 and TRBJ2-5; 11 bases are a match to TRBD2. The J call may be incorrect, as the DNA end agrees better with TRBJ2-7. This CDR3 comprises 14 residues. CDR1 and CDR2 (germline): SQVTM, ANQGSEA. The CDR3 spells CSVAIAGGPYEQYF. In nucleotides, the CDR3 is TGCAGCGTCGCTATAGCGGGAGGGCCCTACGAGCAGTACTTC.

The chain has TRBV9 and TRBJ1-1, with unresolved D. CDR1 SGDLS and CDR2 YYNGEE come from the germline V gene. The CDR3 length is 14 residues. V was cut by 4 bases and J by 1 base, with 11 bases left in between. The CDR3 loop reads CASSPGNGNTEAFF. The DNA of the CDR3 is TGTGCCAGCAGCCCCGGGAACGGGAACACTGAAGCTTTCTTT.

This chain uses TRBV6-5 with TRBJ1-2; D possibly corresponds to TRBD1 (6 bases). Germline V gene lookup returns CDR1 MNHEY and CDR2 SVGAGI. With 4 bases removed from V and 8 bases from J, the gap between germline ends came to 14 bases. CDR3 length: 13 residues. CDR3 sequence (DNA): TGTGCCAGCAGTTGGACAGTGGCCCAAGGCTACACCTTC. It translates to CASSWTVAQGYTF.

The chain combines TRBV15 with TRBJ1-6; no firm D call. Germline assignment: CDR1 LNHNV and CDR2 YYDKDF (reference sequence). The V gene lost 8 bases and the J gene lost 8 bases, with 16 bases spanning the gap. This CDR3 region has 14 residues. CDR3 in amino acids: CATRLGDRDSPLHF. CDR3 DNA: TGTGCCACCCGTCTCGGAGACCGCGATTCACCCCTCCACTTT.

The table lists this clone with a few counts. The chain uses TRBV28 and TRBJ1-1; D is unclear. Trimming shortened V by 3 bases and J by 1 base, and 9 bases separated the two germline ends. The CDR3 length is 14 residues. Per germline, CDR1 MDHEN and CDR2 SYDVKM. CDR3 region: CASSLVQRNTEAFF. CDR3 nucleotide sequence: TGTGCCAGCAGTTTGGTACAGAGGAACACTGAAGCTTTCTTT.

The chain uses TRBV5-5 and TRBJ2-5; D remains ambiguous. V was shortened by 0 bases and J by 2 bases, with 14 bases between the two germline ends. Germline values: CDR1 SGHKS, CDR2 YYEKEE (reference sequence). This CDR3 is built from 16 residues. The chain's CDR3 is CASSLAIAEGQETQYF. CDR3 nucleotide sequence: TGTGCCAGCAGCTTGGCGATAGCAGAAGGGCAAGAGACCCAGTACTTC.

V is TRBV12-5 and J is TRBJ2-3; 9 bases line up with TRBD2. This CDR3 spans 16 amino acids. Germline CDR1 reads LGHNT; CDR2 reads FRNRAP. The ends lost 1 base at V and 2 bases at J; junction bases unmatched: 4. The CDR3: CASGLALAGITDTQYF. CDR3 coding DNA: TGTGCTAGTGGTTTGGCCCTAGCGGGGATCACAGATACGCAGTATTTT.

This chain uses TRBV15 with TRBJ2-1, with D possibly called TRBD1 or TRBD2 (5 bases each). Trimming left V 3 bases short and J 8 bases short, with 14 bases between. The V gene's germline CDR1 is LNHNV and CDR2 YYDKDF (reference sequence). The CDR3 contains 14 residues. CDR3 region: CATSRAGARDEQFF. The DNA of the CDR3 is TGTGCCACCAGCAGGGCCGGGGCCCGGGATGAGCAGTTCTTC.

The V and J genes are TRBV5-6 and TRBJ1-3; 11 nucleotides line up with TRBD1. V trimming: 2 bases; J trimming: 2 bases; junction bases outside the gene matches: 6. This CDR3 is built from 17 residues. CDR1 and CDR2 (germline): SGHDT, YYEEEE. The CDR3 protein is CASSFRTGGMAGNTIYF. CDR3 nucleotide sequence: TGTGCCAGCAGCTTTAGGACAGGGGGCATGGCTGGAAACACCATATATTTT.

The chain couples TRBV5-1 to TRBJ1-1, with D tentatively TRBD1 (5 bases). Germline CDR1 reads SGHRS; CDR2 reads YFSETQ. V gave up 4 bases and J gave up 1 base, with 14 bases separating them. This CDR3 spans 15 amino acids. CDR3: CASSPGGSGNTEAFF. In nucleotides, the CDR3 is TGCGCCAGCAGCCCTGGGGGGTCAGGGAACACTGAAGCTTTCTTT. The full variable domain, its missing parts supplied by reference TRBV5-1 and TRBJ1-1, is KAGVTQTPRYLIKTRGQQVTLSCSPISGHRSVSWYQQTPGQGLQFLFEYFSETQRNKGNFPGRFSGRQFSNSRSEMNVSTLELGDSALYLCASSPGGSGNTEAFFGQGTRLTVV.

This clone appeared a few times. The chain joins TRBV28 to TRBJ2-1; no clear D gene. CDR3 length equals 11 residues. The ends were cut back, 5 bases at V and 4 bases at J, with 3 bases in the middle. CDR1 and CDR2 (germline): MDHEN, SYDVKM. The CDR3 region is CASSTYNEQFF. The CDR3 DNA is TGTGCCAGCAGTACTTACAATGAGCAGTTCTTC.

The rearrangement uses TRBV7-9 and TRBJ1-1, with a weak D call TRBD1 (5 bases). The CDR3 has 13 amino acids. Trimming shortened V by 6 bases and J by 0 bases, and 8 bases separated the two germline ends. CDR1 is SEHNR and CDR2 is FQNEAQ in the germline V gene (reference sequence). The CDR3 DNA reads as TGTGCCAGCAGAGAACAGGTGAACACTGAAGCTTTCTTT. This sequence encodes CASREQVNTEAFF.

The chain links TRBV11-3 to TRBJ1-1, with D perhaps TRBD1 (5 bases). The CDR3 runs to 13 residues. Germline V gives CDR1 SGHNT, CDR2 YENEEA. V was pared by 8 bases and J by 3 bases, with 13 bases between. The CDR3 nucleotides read TGTGCCAGCGGGCAGGGCCCCGACACTGAAGCTTTCTTT. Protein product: CASGQGPDTEAFF. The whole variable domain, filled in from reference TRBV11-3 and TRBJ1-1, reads EAGVVQSPRYKIIEKKQPVAFWCNPISGHNTLYWYLQNLGQGPELLIRYENEEAVDDSQLPKDRFSAERLKGVDSTLKIQPAELGDSAVYLCASGQGPDTEAFFGQGTRLTVV.

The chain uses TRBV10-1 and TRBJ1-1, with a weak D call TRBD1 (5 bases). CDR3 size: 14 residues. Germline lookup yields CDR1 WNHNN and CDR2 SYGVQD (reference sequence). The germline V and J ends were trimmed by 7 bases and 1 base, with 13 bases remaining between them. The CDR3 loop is CASNQGPSNTEAFF. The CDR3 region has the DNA TGCGCCAGCAATCAGGGCCCTTCGAACACTGAAGCTTTCTTT.

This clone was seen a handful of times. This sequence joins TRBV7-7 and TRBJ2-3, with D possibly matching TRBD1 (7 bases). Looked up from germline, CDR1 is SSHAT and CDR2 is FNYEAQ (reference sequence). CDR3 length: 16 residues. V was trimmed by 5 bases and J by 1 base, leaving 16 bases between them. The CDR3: CASSQGGGTGTDTQYF. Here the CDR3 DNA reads TGTGCCAGCAGCCAGGGTGGCGGGACAGGCACAGATACGCAGTATTTT.

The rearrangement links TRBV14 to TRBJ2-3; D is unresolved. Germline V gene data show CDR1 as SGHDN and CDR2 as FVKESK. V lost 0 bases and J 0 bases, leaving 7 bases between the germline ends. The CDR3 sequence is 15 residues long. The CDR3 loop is CASSQDLGSTDTQYF. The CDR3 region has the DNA TGTGCCAGCAGCCAAGATCTCGGGAGCACAGATACGCAGTATTTT.

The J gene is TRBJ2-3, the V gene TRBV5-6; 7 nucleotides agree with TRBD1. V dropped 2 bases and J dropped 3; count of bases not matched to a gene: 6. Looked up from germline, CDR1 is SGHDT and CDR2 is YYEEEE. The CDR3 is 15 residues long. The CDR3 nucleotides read TGTGCCAGCAGCTTTGACAGGGTTGGAACAGATACGCAGTATTTT. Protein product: CASSFDRVGTDTQYF. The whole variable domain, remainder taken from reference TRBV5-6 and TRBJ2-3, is DAGVTQSPTHLIKTRGQQVTLRCSPKSGHDTVSWYQQALGQGPQFIFQYYEEEERQRGNFPDRFSGHQFPNYSSELNVNALLLGDSALYLCASSFDRVGTDTQYFGPGTRLTVL.

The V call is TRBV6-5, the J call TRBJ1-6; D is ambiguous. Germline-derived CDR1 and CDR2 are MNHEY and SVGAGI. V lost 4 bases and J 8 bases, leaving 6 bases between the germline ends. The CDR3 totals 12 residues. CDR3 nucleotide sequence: TGTGCCAGCAGTTCCGTTGATTCACCCCTCCACTTT. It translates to CASSSVDSPLHF.

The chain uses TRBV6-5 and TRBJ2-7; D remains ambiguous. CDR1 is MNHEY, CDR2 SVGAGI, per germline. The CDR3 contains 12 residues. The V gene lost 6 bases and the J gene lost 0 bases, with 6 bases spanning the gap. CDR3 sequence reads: CASSQSSYEQYF. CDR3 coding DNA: TGTGCCAGCAGCCAGAGCTCCTACGAGCAGTACTTC.

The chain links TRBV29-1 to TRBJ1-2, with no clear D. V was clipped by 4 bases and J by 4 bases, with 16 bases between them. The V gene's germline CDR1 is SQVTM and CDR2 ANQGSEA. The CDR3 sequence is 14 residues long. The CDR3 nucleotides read TGCAGCGTTGTAAGTAGTGGCAGAAGCTATGGCTACACCTTC. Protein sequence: CSVVSSGRSYGYTF.

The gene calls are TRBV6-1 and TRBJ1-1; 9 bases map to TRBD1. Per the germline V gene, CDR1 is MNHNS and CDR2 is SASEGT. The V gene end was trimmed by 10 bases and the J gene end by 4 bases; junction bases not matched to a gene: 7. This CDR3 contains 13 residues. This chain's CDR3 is CAIKGQGGTEAFF. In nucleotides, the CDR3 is TGTGCCATTAAGGGACAGGGAGGCACTGAAGCTTTCTTT.

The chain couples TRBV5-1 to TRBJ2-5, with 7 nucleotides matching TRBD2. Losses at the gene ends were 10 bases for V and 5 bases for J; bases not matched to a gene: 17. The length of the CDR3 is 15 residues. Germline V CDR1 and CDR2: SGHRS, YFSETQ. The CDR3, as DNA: TGCGCCTCCCAAGACGGCGGGAGCCTTGGTGAGACCCAGTACTTC. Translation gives CASQDGGSLGETQYF. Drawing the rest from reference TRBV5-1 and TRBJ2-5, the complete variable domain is KAGVTQTPRYLIKTRGQQVTLSCSPISGHRSVSWYQQTPGQGLQFLFEYFSETQRNKGNFPGRFSGRQFSNSRSEMNVSTLELGDSALYLCASQDGGSLGETQYFGPGTRLLVL.

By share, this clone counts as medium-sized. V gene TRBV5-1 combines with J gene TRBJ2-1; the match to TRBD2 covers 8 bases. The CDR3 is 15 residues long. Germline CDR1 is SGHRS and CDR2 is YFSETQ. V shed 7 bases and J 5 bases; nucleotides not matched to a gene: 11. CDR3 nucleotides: TGCGCCAGCTCGGCGGGGCGGGGGGTAAACAATGAGCAGTTCTTC. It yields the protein CASSAGRGVNNEQFF.

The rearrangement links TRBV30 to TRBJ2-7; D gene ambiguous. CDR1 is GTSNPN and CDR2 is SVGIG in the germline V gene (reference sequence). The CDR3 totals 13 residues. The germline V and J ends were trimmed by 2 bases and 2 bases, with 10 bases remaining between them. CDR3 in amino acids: CAWSWNPAYEQYF. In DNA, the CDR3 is TGTGCCTGGAGTTGGAACCCTGCCTACGAGCAGTACTTC.

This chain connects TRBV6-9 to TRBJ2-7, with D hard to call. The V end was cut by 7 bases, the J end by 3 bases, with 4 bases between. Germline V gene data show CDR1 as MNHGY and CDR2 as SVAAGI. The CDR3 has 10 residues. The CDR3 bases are TGTGCCAGCAACTACTACGAGCAGTACTTC. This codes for CASNYYEQYF.

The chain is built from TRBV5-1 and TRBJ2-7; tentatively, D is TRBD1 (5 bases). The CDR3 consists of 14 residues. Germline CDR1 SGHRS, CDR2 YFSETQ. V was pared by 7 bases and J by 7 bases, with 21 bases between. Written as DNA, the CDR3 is TGCGCCAGCGGTTACGACGGTTTCCAGGGTGAGCAGTACTTC. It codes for CASGYDGFQGEQYF.

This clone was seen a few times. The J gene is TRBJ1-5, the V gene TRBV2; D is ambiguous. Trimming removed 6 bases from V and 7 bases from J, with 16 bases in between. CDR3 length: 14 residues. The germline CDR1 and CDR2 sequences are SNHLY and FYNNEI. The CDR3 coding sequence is TGTGCCAGCAGCCGTTGGCAGGCGCGACAGCCCCAGCATTTT. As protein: CASSRWQARQPQHF. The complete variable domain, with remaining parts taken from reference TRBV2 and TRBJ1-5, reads EPEVTQTPSHQVTQMGQEVILRCVPISNHLYFYWYRQILGQKVEFLVSFYNNEISEKSEIFDDQFSVERPDGSNFTLKIRSTKLEDSAMYFCASSRWQARQPQHFGDGTRLSIL.

This chain's CDR3 is CASSRDRYEQYF. CDR3 DNA sequence: TGTGCCAGCAGCCGGGACAGATACGAGCAGTACTTC. The rearrangement uses TRBV6-1 and TRBJ2-7, with 7 bases identical to TRBD1. The germline gives CDR1 MNHNS, CDR2 SASEGT. Losses at the gene ends were 6 bases for V and 4 bases for J; bases not matched to a gene: 3. This CDR3 has 12 residues.

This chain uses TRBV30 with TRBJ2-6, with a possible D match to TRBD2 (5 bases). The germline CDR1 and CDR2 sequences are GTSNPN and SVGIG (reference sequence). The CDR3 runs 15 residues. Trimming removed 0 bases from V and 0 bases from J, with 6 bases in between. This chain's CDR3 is CAWSVLASGANVLTF. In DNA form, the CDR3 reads TGTGCCTGGAGTGTCCTAGCCTCTGGGGCCAACGTCCTGACTTTC.

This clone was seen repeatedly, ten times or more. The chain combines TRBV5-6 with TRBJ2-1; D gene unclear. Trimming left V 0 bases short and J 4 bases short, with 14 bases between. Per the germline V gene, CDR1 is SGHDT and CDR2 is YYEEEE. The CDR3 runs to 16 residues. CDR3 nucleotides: TGTGCCAGCAGCTTGGGCAGTAAGGTCGATTACAATGAGCAGTTCTTC. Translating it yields CASSLGSKVDYNEQFF. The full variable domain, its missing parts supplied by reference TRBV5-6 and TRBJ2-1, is DAGVTQSPTHLIKTRGQQVTLRCSPKSGHDTVSWYQQALGQGPQFIFQYYEEEERQRGNFPDRFSGHQFPNYSSELNVNALLLGDSALYLCASSLGSKVDYNEQFFGPGTRLTVL.